This T cell receptor beta chain was found in a study of long-term antiretroviral therapy in people with HIV. V shed 3 bases and J shed 0 bases, with 8 bases lying between them. The CDR3 extends over 14 amino acids. Germline values: CDR1 MNHEY, CDR2 SMNVEV (reference sequence). Every HIV-positive participant received treatment in the United States. Sequencing used immunoSEQ v3.0 at survey level. Repertoires were generated with immunoSEQ multiplex PCR, while TCRdb's copy carries only in-frame clones and drops some. The table has around 20,000 clones, under 85% seen once. Only a few counts were recorded for this clone.

This receptor was taken from a woman between 50 and 59 years old with HIV. The chain has TRBV27 and TRBJ1-2; no firm D call. Sequencing used unsorted PBMCs, obtained 0.3 years after starting antiretroviral therapy. The CDR3 sequence is CASSFNRANYGYTF. CDR3 nucleotides: TGTGCCAGCAGTTTCAACCGAGCTAACTATGGCTACACCTTC.